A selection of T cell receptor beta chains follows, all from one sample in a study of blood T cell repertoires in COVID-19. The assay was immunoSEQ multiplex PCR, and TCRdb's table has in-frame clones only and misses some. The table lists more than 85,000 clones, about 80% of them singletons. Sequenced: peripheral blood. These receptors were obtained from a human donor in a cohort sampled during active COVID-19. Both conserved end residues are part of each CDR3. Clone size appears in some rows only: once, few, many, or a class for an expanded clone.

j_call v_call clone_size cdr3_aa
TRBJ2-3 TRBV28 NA CASKPGTDTQYF
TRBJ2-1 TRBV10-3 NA CAISGTSGGANEQFF
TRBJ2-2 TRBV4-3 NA CASSQEQINTGELFF
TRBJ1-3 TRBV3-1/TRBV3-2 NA CASSKRQGGNTIYF
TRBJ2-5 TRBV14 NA CASSQDAAGLWGETQYF
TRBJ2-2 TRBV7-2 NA CASSFAGTGELFF
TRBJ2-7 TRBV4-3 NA CASSQGTAEFYEQYF
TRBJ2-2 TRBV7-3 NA CASSRGLAGGTGELFF
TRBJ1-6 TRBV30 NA CAWSPKGNSPLHF
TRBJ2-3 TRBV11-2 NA CASSLSGSTDTQYF
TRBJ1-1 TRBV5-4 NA CASSFNRVANTEAFF
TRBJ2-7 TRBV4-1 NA CASSQIRGLGYEQYF
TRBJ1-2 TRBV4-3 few CASSKAAGGGGYGYTF
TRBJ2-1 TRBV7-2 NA CASSPTLAYNEQFF
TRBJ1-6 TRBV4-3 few CASSQVHGQEGSPLHF
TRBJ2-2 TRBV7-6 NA CASSARNRGAGELFF
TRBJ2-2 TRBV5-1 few CASSWGTGNTGELFF
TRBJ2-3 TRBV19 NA CASTHTVTDTQYF
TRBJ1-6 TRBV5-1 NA CASSAGTHNSPLHF
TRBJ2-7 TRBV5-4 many CASSRNRDSHEQYF
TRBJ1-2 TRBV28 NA CASSSNSGDPAGGYTF
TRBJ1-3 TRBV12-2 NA CASRPRTGPRENTIYF
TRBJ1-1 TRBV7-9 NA CASSLAQWNTEAFF
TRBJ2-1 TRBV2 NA CASSVVTGRPEQFF
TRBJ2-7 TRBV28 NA CASSTSGDEQYF
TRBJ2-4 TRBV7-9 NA CASSPLGQGGLAKNIQYF
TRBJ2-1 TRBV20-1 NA CSASSLQGSEQFF
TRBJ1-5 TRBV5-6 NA CASQRGTYSNQPQHF
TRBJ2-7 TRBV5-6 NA CASSLGRVGGEQYF
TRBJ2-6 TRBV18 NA CASSPRSSGANVLTF
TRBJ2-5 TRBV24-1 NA CATSDASGTGSQETQYF
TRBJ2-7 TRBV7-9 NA CASQGTGGSYEQYF
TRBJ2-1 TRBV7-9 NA CASSLAEGTGTYNEQFF
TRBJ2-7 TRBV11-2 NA CASRPIGVIGEQYF
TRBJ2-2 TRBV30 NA CAWSVLQGAATGELFF
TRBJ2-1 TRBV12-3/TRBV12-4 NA CASRGTYYNEQFF